The 22 T cell receptor beta chains below were found in one sample sequenced in a study of beta chain features in type 1 diabetes. General observations from the study: Researchers report that Type 1 diabetes patients had moderately but significantly shorter TCRB CDR3s across all four CD4+ subsets.

Since all of the isolated RNA was reverse transcribed, expressed TCRB transcripts were what got sequenced. Sequencing used immunoSEQ multiplex PCR; TCRdb keeps in-frame clones, though not all of them. The data show about 260,000 clones, roughly 25% seen once. These receptors' antigens are unknown. Sequencing was carried out using naive CD4+ T cells from blood. Every receptor here comes from a woman in her 30s with type 1 diabetes.

The chain joins TRBV29-1 to TRBJ1-2, with 7 nucleotides matching TRBD1. The germline gives CDR1 SQVTM, CDR2 ANQGSEA. The CDR3 covers 13 residues. V shed 8 bases, J shed 2 bases, and the junction held 8 bases outside the gene matches. The CDR3 is CSLPTGPNYGYTF. DNA of the CDR3: TGCAGCCTCCCGACAGGGCCCAACTATGGCTACACCTTC.

CDR3 residues: CASSSSRLYTF. The CDR3 DNA is TGTGCCAGCAGTTCCTCGCGCCTCTACACCTTC. The chain has TRBV28 and TRBJ1-2; D remains unclear. V gave up 4 bases and J gave up 10 bases, with 10 bases separating them. The germline CDR1 and CDR2 sequences are MDHEN and SYDVKM. This CDR3 is 11 amino acids long.

V and J are TRBV30 and TRBJ2-1; 7 nucleotides align to TRBD2. CDR3 length: 15 residues. Unmatched junction bases numbered 3, after V lost 1 base and J lost 0 bases. Germline-derived CDR1 and CDR2 are GTSNPN and SVGIG (reference sequence). DNA of the CDR3: TGTGCCTGGAGTGGGCGGGAGAGCTCCTACAATGAGCAGTTCTTC. Encoded protein: CAWSGRESSYNEQFF.

This clone was recorded a few times. J is TRBJ2-2 and V is TRBV15; 7 bases fit TRBD2. The trim removed 1 base at V and 6 bases at J, leaving 5 bases unmatched. In germline, CDR1 is LNHNV, CDR2 YYDKDF (reference sequence). The CDR3 is made up of 15 amino acids. In DNA, the CDR3 is TGTGCCACCAGCAGAGCTAGCGGTGGGTCCGGGGAGCTGTTTTTT. Protein product: CATSRASGGSGELFF.

This clone was detected a few times. The V gene is TRBV7-2, the J gene TRBJ2-2; D possibly corresponds to TRBD1 (7 bases). CDR1 and CDR2 (germline): SGHTA, FQGNSA. This CDR3 is built from 16 residues. The germline V and J ends were trimmed by 5 bases and 2 bases, with 15 bases remaining between them. The CDR3 DNA reads TGTGCCAGCAGCCTATCAGGGGGAGGCAACACCGGGGAGCTGTTTTTT. Translated, it gives CASSLSGGGNTGELFF.

The gene calls are TRBV19 and TRBJ2-1; TRBD2 matches at 8 bases. Germline assignment: CDR1 LNHDA and CDR2 SQIVND (reference sequence). V trimming: 3 bases; J trimming: 6 bases; junction bases outside the gene matches: 10. The CDR3 length is 16 residues. The CDR3 protein is CASSIRPAGVSNEQFF. In DNA form, the CDR3 reads TGTGCCAGTAGTATCAGGCCAGCGGGAGTCTCCAATGAGCAGTTCTTC.

This clone was recorded a few times. V gene TRBV4-1 combines with J gene TRBJ2-5; D perhaps matches TRBD2 (5 bases). Germline CDR1 and CDR2: MGHRA and YSYEKL. The CDR3 is 17 amino acids. V dropped 0 bases and J dropped 8 bases, with 22 bases sitting between them. The CDR3 protein is CASSQDLLRAREGTQYF. The CDR3 coding sequence is TGCGCCAGCAGCCAAGATCTCCTACGGGCCAGAGAGGGAACCCAGTACTTC.

In this sample, this clone turned up a few times. This rearrangement joins TRBV7-2 to TRBJ1-5; D gene uncertain. The V end was cut by 1 base, the J end by 5 bases, with 12 bases between. CDR1 and CDR2 (germline): SGHTA, FQGNSA. The CDR3 spans 15 residues. This CDR3 reads CASSLGNSGYQPQHF. The CDR3 bases are TGTGCCAGCAGCTTAGGGAATTCGGGGTATCAGCCCCAGCATTTT.

The sample holds a few counts of this clone. The rearrangement joins TRBV5-4 to TRBJ1-1; TRBD1 is a possible D gene (6 bases). Germline CDR1 reads SGHNT; CDR2 reads YYREEE (reference sequence). Deletions cut 2 bases from V and 1 base from J, with 9 bases between. This CDR3 is 14 amino acids long. DNA for the CDR3: TGTGCCAGCAGCTTAAGGGGGGGGAACACTGAAGCTTTCTTT. It is translated as CASSLRGGNTEAFF.

This clone has a handful of counts. The V gene is TRBV5-1, the J gene TRBJ2-7, with TRBD2 identical over 11 bases. This CDR3 region has 16 residues. The junction had 9 bases not matched to a gene; V was cut back by 1 base and J by 6 bases. Germline V gene sequence: CDR1 SGHRS, CDR2 YFSETQ. Here the CDR3 DNA reads TGCGCCAGCAGCTTGTATAGCGGGAGGGACCCCTCCGAGCAGTACTTC. Amino acid sequence: CASSLYSGRDPSEQYF.

The rearrangement links TRBV29-1 to TRBJ2-1; 8 nucleotides align to TRBD1. The CDR3 runs 15 residues. The germline gives CDR1 SQVTM, CDR2 ANQGSEA. Trimming at V came to 4 bases and at J to 3 bases, leaving 8 bases not matched to a gene. CDR3 amino acids: CSVGSGTGSYNEQFF. The CDR3 DNA is TGCAGCGTTGGATCCGGGACAGGCAGCTACAATGAGCAGTTCTTC.

The chain combines TRBV5-1 with TRBJ2-5; D possibly corresponds to TRBD2 (6 bases). The germline V gene encodes CDR1 SGHRS and CDR2 YFSETQ. V gave up 0 bases and J gave up 7 bases, with 16 bases separating them. This CDR3 comprises 15 residues. Here the CDR3 reads CASSLAFGGLGTQYF. The CDR3 DNA follows: TGCGCCAGCAGCTTGGCCTTCGGGGGACTGGGGACCCAGTACTTC.

This chain links TRBV28 with TRBJ2-7, with D perhaps TRBD2 (7 bases). The CDR3 is 14 amino acids. Germline values: CDR1 MDHEN, CDR2 SYDVKM. Trimming took off 7 bases at V and 3 bases at J, with 16 bases between the two ends. The CDR3 nucleotides are TGTGCCAGCACCATTGGGGGGGCGAGCTACGAGCAGTACTTC. It translates to CASTIGGASYEQYF.

The chain carries TRBV28 and TRBJ1-1; 8 bases agree with TRBD1. This CDR3 is 14 amino acids long. V lost 5 bases and J lost 7; bases outside the gene matches: 9. Germline CDR1 MDHEN, CDR2 SYDVKM. CDR3 DNA: TGTGCCAGCAGTCCTCAGGGGGCGCCTTATGAAGCTTTCTTT. It codes for CASSPQGAPYEAFF.

The rearrangement links TRBV7-9 to TRBJ2-2; D is uncertain. Germline CDR1 reads SEHNR; CDR2 reads FQNEAQ (reference sequence). Between the trimmed V and J ends, which lost 8 bases and 6 bases, there was a span of 10 bases. The CDR3 spans 12 residues. CDR3 nucleotides: TGTGCCAGCGCGCCTCCTCCCGGGGAGCTGTTTTTT. This gives the protein CASAPPPGELFF.

Only a few counts were recorded for this clone. The rearrangement joins TRBV6-6 to TRBJ2-7, with 7 nucleotides matching TRBD1. Germline V lookup: CDR1 MNHNY, CDR2 SVGAGI (reference sequence). Trimming cost V 11 bases and J 2 bases; bases outside gene matches: 12. The CDR3 covers 14 residues. Here the CDR3 reads CASERGLPPYEQYF. The CDR3 nucleotides are TGTGCCTCGGAAAGGGGGCTTCCTCCCTACGAGCAGTACTTC.

This clone has just a few counts. The J gene is TRBJ2-3, the V gene TRBV19, with 8 bases matching TRBD1. From germline, CDR1 is LNHDA and CDR2 SQIVND (reference sequence). With V trimmed by 7 bases and J by 0 bases, 6 bases remained unmatched. The CDR3 runs to 15 residues. CDR3 sequence: CASNSGQGSTDTQYF. As DNA, the CDR3 is TGTGCCAGTAACTCAGGACAGGGAAGCACAGATACGCAGTATTTT.

V and J are TRBV5-1 and TRBJ2-4, with a weak D call TRBD2 (6 bases). CDR3 length equals 14 residues. Trimming took 4 bases from V and 13 from J, leaving 21 bases between them. Looked up from germline, CDR1 is SGHRS and CDR2 is YFSETQ. The CDR3 DNA sequence: TGCGCCAGCAGCCTCGAGGCCTCCGGGACTTACCAGTACTTC. Its translation is CASSLEASGTYQYF. Using reference TRBV5-1 and TRBJ2-4 for the parts outside the CDR3, the full variable domain is KAGVTQTPRYLIKTRGQQVTLSCSPISGHRSVSWYQQTPGQGLQFLFEYFSETQRNKGNFPGRFSGRQFSNSRSEMNVSTLELGDSALYLCASSLEASGTYQYFGAGTRLSVL.

The chain is built from TRBV5-1 and TRBJ2-1; TRBD2 aligns across 16 bases. The trim removed 4 bases at V and 7 bases at J, leaving 14 bases unmatched. This CDR3 spans 19 amino acids. Germline V gene data show CDR1 as SGHRS and CDR2 as YFSETQ. DNA of the CDR3: TGCGCCAGCAGCCTCCAGGGACTAGCGGGAGGGCCATTTTTGAATGAGCAGTTCTTC. Translating gives CASSLQGLAGGPFLNEQFF. Drawing the rest from reference TRBV5-1 and TRBJ2-1, the complete variable domain is KAGVTQTPRYLIKTRGQQVTLSCSPISGHRSVSWYQQTPGQGLQFLFEYFSETQRNKGNFPGRFSGRQFSNSRSEMNVSTLELGDSALYLCASSLQGLAGGPFLNEQFFGPGTRLTVL.

The rearrangement joins TRBV30 to TRBJ1-1, with TRBD1 matching over 7 bases. The CDR3 is 12 residues long. J gave up 6 bases and V 5 bases, and 6 bases lay outside the gene matches. Germline lookup yields CDR1 GTSNPN and CDR2 SVGIG (reference sequence). This CDR3 is CAWEDRRAEAFF. The CDR3 DNA reads TGTGCCTGGGAGGACAGGAGAGCTGAAGCTTTCTTT.

This clone occurred a few times. The V and J genes are TRBV30 and TRBJ2-5; weak D call: TRBD2 (5 bases). V lost 5 bases and J lost 3, with 13 bases in between. There are 13 residues in the CDR3. Germline assignment: CDR1 GTSNPN and CDR2 SVGIG (reference sequence). CDR3 coding DNA: TGTGCCTGGGCGACGGGATCCAAAGAGACCCAGTACTTC. Translating gives CAWATGSKETQYF.

This rearrangement joins TRBV7-2 to TRBJ2-3; TRBD2 matches 9 bases. Germline CDR1 SGHTA, CDR2 FQGNSA. Trimming removed 5 bases from V and 10 bases from J; junction bases left unmatched: 13. The CDR3 extends over 15 amino acids. This CDR3 reads CASSPRTSEVEAQYF. CDR3 in DNA: TGTGCCAGCAGCCCCCGGACTAGCGAGGTAGAGGCGCAGTATTTT. Drawing the rest from reference TRBV7-2 and TRBJ2-3, the complete variable domain is GAGVSQSPSNKVTEKGKDVELRCDPISGHTALYWYRQSLGQGLEFLIYFQGNSAPDKSGLPSDRFSAERTGGSVSTLTIQRTQQEDSAVYLCASSPRTSEVEAQYFGPGTRLTVL.